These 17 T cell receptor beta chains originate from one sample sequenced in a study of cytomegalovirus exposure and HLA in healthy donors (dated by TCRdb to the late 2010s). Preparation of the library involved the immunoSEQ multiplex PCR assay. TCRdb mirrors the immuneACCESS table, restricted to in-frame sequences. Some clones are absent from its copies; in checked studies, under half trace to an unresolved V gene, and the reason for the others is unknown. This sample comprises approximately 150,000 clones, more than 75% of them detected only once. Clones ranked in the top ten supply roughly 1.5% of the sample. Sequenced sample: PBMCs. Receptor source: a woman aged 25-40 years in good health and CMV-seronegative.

CDR3 sequence: CASSTPRGDLNYGYTF. DNA of the CDR3: TGCGCCAGCAGCACCCCACGTGGAGACCTTAACTATGGCTACACCTTC. The J gene is TRBJ1-2, the V gene TRBV4-1; D is unresolved. Trimming removed 5 bases from V and 1 base from J, with 17 bases in between. There are 16 residues in the CDR3. Germline lookup yields CDR1 MGHRA and CDR2 YSYEKL.

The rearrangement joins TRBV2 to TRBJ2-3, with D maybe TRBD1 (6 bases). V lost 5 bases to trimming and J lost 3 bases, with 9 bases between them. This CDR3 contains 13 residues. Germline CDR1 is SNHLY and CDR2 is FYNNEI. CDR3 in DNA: TGTGCCAGCAGTACAACAGGGACAGATACGCAGTATTTT. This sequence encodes CASSTTGTDTQYF.

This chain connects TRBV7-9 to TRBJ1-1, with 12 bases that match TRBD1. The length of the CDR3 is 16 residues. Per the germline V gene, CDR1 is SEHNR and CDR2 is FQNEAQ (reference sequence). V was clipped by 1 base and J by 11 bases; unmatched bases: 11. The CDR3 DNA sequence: TGTGCCAGCAGCTTAGTCCCCGGGACAGGGGGCGGCCAGGCTTTCTTT. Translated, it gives CASSLVPGTGGGQAFF.

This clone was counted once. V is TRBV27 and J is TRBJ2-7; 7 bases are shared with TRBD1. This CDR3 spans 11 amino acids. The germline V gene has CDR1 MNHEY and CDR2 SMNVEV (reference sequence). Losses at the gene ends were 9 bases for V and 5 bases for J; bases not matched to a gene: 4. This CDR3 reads CARETGNEQYF. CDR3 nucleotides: TGTGCCAGGGAGACAGGGAACGAGCAGTACTTC.

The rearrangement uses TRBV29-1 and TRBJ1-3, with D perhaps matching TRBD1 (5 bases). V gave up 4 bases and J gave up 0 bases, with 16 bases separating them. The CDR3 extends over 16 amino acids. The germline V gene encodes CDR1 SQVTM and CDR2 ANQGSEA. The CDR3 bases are TGCAGCGTTGTCCCGGACACCAAATTCTCTGGAAACACCATATATTTT. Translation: CSVVPDTKFSGNTIYF. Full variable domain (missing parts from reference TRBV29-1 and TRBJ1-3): SAVISQKPSRDICQRGTSLTIQCQVDSQVTMMFWYRQQPGQSLTLIATANQGSEATYESGFVIDKFPISRPNLTFSTLTVSNMSPEDSSIYLCSVVPDTKFSGNTIYFGEGSWLTVV.

CDR3 region: CASSPVQRGANEQFF. The CDR3 region has the DNA TGTGCCAGCTCACCAGTACAGCGGGGGGCTAATGAGCAGTTCTTC. The gene calls are TRBV18 and TRBJ2-1, with 9 bases identical to TRBD2. The germline CDR1 and CDR2 sequences are KGHSH and LQKENI. The CDR3 has 15 amino acids. V trimming: 2 bases; J trimming: 7 bases; junction bases outside the gene matches: 6.

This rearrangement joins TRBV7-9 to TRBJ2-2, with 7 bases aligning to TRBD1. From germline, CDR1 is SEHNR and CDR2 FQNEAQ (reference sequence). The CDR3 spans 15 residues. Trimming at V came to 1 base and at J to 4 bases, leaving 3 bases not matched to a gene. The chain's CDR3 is CASSLVTGVTGELFF. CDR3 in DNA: TGTGCCAGCAGCTTAGTTACAGGGGTCACCGGGGAGCTGTTTTTT.

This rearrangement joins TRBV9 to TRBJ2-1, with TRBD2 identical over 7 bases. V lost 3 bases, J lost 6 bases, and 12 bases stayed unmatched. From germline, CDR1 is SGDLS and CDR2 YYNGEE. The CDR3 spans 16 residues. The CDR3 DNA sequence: TGTGCCAGCAGCGCCAGTCGAGCGGGGTGGGGCAATGAGCAGTTCTTC. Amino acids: CASSASRAGWGNEQFF.

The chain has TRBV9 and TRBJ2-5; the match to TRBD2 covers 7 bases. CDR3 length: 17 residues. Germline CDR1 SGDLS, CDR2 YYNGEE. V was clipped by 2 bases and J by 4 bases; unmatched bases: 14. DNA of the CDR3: TGTGCCAGCAGCGTCAAAAGGGGAGGGTTTGATGTAGAGACCCAGTACTTC. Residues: CASSVKRGGFDVETQYF.

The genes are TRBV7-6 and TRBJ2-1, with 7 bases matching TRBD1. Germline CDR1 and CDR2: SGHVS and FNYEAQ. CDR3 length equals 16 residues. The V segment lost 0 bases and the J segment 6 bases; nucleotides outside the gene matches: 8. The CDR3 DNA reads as TGTGCCAGCAGCTTAGCTCGGTGGGCAGGGGGCAATGAGCAGTTCTTC. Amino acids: CASSLARWAGGNEQFF.

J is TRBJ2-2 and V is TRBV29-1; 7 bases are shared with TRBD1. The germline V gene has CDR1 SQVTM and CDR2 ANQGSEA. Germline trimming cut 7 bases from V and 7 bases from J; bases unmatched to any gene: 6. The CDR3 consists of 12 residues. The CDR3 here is CSGGQAYGELFF. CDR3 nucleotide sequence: TGCAGCGGCGGACAGGCATACGGGGAGCTGTTTTTT.

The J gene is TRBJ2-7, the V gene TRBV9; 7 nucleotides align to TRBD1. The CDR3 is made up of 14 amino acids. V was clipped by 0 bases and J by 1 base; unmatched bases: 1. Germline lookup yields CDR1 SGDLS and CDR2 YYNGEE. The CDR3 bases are TGTGCCAGCAGCGTAGGGGACAGTTCCTACGAGCAGTACTTC. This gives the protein CASSVGDSSYEQYF.

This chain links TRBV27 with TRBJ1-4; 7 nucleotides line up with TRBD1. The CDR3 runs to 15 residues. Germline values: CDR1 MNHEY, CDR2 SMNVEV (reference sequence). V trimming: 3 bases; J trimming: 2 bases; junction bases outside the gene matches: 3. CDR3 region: CASSFVTGTNEKLFF. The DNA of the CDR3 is TGTGCCAGCAGTTTCGTGACAGGGACTAATGAAAAACTGTTTTTT.

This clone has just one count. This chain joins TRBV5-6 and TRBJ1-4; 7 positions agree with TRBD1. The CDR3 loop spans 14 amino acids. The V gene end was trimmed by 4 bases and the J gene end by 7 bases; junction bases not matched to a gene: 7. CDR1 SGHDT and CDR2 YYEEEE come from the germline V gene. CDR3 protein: CASSRDRVGEKLFF. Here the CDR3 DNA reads TGTGCCAGCAGCCGAGACAGGGTGGGTGAAAAACTGTTTTTT.

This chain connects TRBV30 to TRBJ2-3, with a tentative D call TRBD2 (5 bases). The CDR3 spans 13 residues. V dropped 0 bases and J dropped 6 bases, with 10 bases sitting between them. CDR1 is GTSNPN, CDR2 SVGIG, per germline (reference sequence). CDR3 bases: TGTGCCTGGAGTGTAACCCGCGGGGATACGCAGTATTTT. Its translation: CAWSVTRGDTQYF.

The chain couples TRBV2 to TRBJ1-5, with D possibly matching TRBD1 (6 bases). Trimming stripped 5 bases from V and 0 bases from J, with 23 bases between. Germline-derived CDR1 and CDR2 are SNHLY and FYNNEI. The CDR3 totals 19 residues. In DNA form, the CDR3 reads TGTGCCAGCAGTCGTGACCGGGACACCAGAAGCTTTAGCAATCAGCCCCAGCATTTT. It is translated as CASSRDRDTRSFSNQPQHF.

The CDR3 region is CASSLDTFTDTQYF. The DNA for the CDR3 is TGCGCCAGCAGCTTGGACACGTTCACAGATACGCAGTATTTT. This chain connects TRBV5-1 to TRBJ2-3, with D unclear. V was pared by 0 bases and J by 2 bases, with 7 bases between. Germline lookup yields CDR1 SGHRS and CDR2 YFSETQ. CDR3 size: 14 residues.